The TCR beta chain described here comes from a study of T-cell reconstitution after alpha-beta-depleted transplantation in children. For TCRbeta, the library was prepared with unique molecular identifiers. TCRdb processed the PCR reads anew with MiXCR; each CDR3 protein has one entry. The data contain 210,000 or so distinct CDR3 sequences, 8% to 10% of them singletons. There are 14 residues in the CDR3. V shed 4 bases and J 9 bases; nucleotides not matched to a gene: 7. Looked up from germline, CDR1 is SGHDN and CDR2 is FVKESK. This sample comprised PBMCs from the stem cell graft donor, obtained from the stem cell graft. The receptor was derived from a human donor who donated a stem cell graft to a child with acute lymphoblastic leukemia. The J gene is TRBJ2-1, the V gene TRBV14; 9 bases align to TRBD2. The CDR3 DNA reads as TGTGCCAGCAGCCGGCCTAGCGGGGAGGGTGAGCAGTTCTTC. Translated: CASSRPSGEGEQFF.